The 18 T cell receptor beta chains reported below all come from one sample, sequenced in a study of PD-1 blockade in classical Hodgkin lymphoma. Some clones are missing from TCRdb's copy, which holds only in-frame ones; the method was immunoSEQ multiplex PCR. The data hold fewer than 95,000 clones, with nearly 85% observed a single time. Documented time point: cycle 4 day 1 (C4D1), after six to seven weeks of nivolumab. Every patient had relapsed following autologous stem cell transplantation, and cohorts differed in brentuximab vedotin exposure. The sequencing used peripheral blood mononuclear cells (PBMCs), collected before the fourth cycle of nivolumab. These receptors were collected from a human donor with classical Hodgkin lymphoma.

This clone has a single count. The rearrangement uses TRBV6-5 and TRBJ2-7, with 7 bases identical to TRBD1. The CDR3 runs 13 residues. CDR1 MNHEY and CDR2 SVGAGI come from the germline V gene. Unmatched junction bases numbered 5, after V lost 6 bases and J lost 3 bases. This chain's CDR3 is CASSRGQVYEQYF. The CDR3 DNA reads TGTGCCAGCAGCCGCGGACAGGTCTACGAGCAGTACTTC.

V usage is TRBV27 and J usage is TRBJ1-1; 9 bases fit TRBD1. Per the germline V gene, CDR1 is MNHEY and CDR2 is SMNVEV (reference sequence). Trimming cost V 5 bases and J 6 bases; bases outside gene matches: 7. The CDR3 runs to 14 residues. CDR3 residues: CASSPGTGRSEAFF. In nucleotides, the CDR3 is TGTGCCAGCAGTCCAGGGACAGGGCGGTCTGAAGCTTTCTTT.

The chain joins TRBV2 to TRBJ2-7, with a possible D match to TRBD1 (5 bases). The CDR3 loop spans 13 amino acids. V was clipped by 5 bases and J by 2 bases, with 10 bases between them. Germline CDR1 and CDR2: SNHLY and FYNNEI. The CDR3 reads CASSLGRAYEQYF. The CDR3 nucleotides read TGTGCCAGCAGTTTGGGCAGGGCCTACGAGCAGTACTTC.

The rearrangement links TRBV29-1 to TRBJ2-7; 12 bases align to TRBD2. The CDR3 is 13 residues long. Germline V gene lookup returns CDR1 SQVTM and CDR2 ANQGSEA. The trim removed 1 base at V and 6 bases at J, leaving 1 base unmatched. The CDR3 region has the DNA TGCAGCGTTGAAGTGGGACTAGCGGGCGAGCAGTACTTC. Amino acid sequence: CSVEVGLAGEQYF.

The chain joins TRBV6-6 to TRBJ2-5; D gene ambiguous. CDR1 MNHNY and CDR2 SVGAGI come from the germline V gene (reference sequence). This CDR3 contains 11 residues. Trimming left V 2 bases short and J 5 bases short, with 3 bases between. The CDR3 loop is CASSYRETQYF. CDR3 nucleotide sequence: TGTGCCAGCAGTTACCGGGAGACCCAGTACTTC.

This rearrangement joins TRBV9 to TRBJ2-2, with 8 nucleotides matching TRBD1. This CDR3 has 13 residues. V was clipped by 4 bases and J by 7 bases; unmatched bases: 3. Germline lookup yields CDR1 SGDLS and CDR2 YYNGEE. The CDR3 sequence is CASSLGQGGELFF. CDR3 in DNA: TGTGCCAGCAGCCTAGGACAGGGCGGGGAGCTGTTTTTT.

V usage is TRBV27 and J usage is TRBJ2-7, with TRBD2 matching over 16 bases. Germline CDR1 is MNHEY and CDR2 is SMNVEV (reference sequence). The CDR3 length is 18 residues. After removal of 5 bases from V and 2 bases from J, the junction contained 9 bases not matched to a gene. The CDR3 DNA reads as TGTGCCAGCAGTCCCGGGACTAGCGGGAGGGCCTGGACCTACGAGCAGTACTTC. Translation: CASSPGTSGRAWTYEQYF.

With respect to this clone: This sample includes further DNA sequences coding for the same CDR3. This chain uses TRBV11-2 with TRBJ2-7; 7 bases line up with TRBD2. The germline gives CDR1 SGHAT, CDR2 FQNNGV. The CDR3 totals 11 residues. With 5 bases clipped from V and 6 bases from J, the junction kept 1 base outside the gene matches. The CDR3: CASSPGGEQYF. As DNA, the CDR3 is TGTGCCAGCAGCCCGGGGGGCGAGCAGTACTTC. Combining the CDR3 with reference TRBV11-2 and TRBJ2-7 gives the whole variable domain EAGVAQSPRYKIIEKRQSVAFWCNPISGHATLYWYQQILGQGPKLLIQFQNNGVVDDSQLPKDRFSAERLKGVDSTLKIQPAKLEDSAVYLCASSPGGEQYFGPGTRLTVT.

The rearrangement joins TRBV6-1 to TRBJ2-3; possibly TRBD1 for D (6 bases). V gave up 8 bases and J gave up 5 bases, with 14 bases separating them. Per germline, CDR1 MNHNS and CDR2 SASEGT. The CDR3 extends over 13 amino acids. Here the CDR3 reads CASQPRGGDTQYF. The CDR3 bases are TGTGCCAGCCAGCCCAGGGGTGGAGATACGCAGTATTTT.

The chain combines TRBV19 with TRBJ2-3, with TRBD2 matching over 14 bases. In germline, CDR1 is LNHDA, CDR2 SQIVND (reference sequence). V trimming: 3 bases; J trimming: 0 bases; junction bases outside the gene matches: 5. This CDR3 is built from 18 residues. CDR3 sequence reads: CASSIRLAGGTSTDTQYF. CDR3 sequence (DNA): TGTGCCAGTAGTATCCGACTAGCGGGAGGGACTAGCACAGATACGCAGTATTTT.

The count of this clone is one. The chain joins TRBV28 to TRBJ2-7, with D tentatively TRBD2 (6 bases). CDR1 is MDHEN, CDR2 SYDVKM, per germline. The ends were cut back, 6 bases at V and 6 bases at J, with 15 bases in the middle. The CDR3 sequence is 13 residues long. CDR3 in amino acids: CASRTRLVFEQYF. The DNA of the CDR3 is TGTGCCAGCAGGACAAGACTAGTTTTCGAGCAGTACTTC.

The chain uses TRBV19 and TRBJ1-1; maybe TRBD1 (5 bases). The CDR3 is made up of 14 amino acids. V lost 6 bases and J 6 bases, leaving 17 bases between the germline ends. CDR1 LNHDA and CDR2 SQIVND come from the germline V gene (reference sequence). CDR3 loop: CASRPSGGWAEAFF. CDR3 DNA sequence: TGTGCCAGTAGGCCCTCGGGGGGGTGGGCTGAAGCTTTCTTT.

J is TRBJ2-7 and V is TRBV28; 12 nucleotides line up with TRBD2. Germline values: CDR1 MDHEN, CDR2 SYDVKM. With V trimmed by 6 bases and J by 3 bases, 6 bases remained unmatched. CDR3 length equals 15 residues. The CDR3 loop reads CASRPTSGRSYEQYF. CDR3 nucleotide sequence: TGTGCCAGCAGACCAACTAGCGGGAGGAGCTACGAGCAGTACTTC.

The chain recombines TRBV2 with TRBJ2-3; weak D call: TRBD2 (5 bases). The CDR3 is 15 residues long. The V gene's germline CDR1 is SNHLY and CDR2 FYNNEI. Trimming took 11 bases from V and 2 from J, leaving 20 bases between them. The CDR3 loop is CAVSPGTDDTDTQYF. The DNA of the CDR3 is TGTGCCGTCTCTCCGGGAACAGACGACACAGATACGCAGTATTTT.

The chain uses TRBV4-2 and TRBJ2-3, with D possibly TRBD2 on 6 matching bases. V dropped 4 bases and J dropped 3 bases, with 14 bases sitting between them. This CDR3 comprises 15 residues. Germline V gives CDR1 LGHNA, CDR2 YNFKEQ. CDR3 sequence: CASSLVLGGTDTQYF. In DNA form, the CDR3 reads TGTGCCAGCAGCCTTGTGCTGGGAGGAACAGATACGCAGTATTTT.

Comments on this clone: The sample carries other DNA sequences with the same CDR3. The chain links TRBV5-4 to TRBJ2-3, with TRBD2 matching over 10 bases. The V and J ends lost 4 bases and 0 bases, in that order; junction bases with no gene match: 2. The CDR3 loop spans 15 amino acids. CDR1 is SGHNT, CDR2 YYREEE, per germline (reference sequence). In nucleotides, the CDR3 is TGTGCCAGCAGCAGGACTAGCGGAAGCACAGATACGCAGTATTTT. Protein sequence: CASSRTSGSTDTQYF.

CDR3 protein: CASSPGFGEKLFF. DNA of the CDR3: TGCGCCAGCAGCCCTGGGTTCGGGGAAAAACTGTTTTTT. The chain is built from TRBV5-1 and TRBJ1-4; D not certain. CDR3 size: 13 residues. Deletions cut 4 bases from V and 8 bases from J, with 12 bases between. The germline CDR1 and CDR2 sequences are SGHRS and YFSETQ.

This clone has just a few counts. The J gene is TRBJ1-5, the V gene TRBV7-8; D may be TRBD1 (5 bases). This CDR3 region has 16 residues. Trimming left V 4 bases short and J 0 bases short, with 13 bases between. CDR1 and CDR2 (germline): SGHVS, FQNEAQ. CDR3 residues: CASSSWGGSSNQPQHF. In DNA form, the CDR3 reads TGTGCCAGCAGCTCATGGGGGGGGAGTAGCAATCAGCCCCAGCATTTT.